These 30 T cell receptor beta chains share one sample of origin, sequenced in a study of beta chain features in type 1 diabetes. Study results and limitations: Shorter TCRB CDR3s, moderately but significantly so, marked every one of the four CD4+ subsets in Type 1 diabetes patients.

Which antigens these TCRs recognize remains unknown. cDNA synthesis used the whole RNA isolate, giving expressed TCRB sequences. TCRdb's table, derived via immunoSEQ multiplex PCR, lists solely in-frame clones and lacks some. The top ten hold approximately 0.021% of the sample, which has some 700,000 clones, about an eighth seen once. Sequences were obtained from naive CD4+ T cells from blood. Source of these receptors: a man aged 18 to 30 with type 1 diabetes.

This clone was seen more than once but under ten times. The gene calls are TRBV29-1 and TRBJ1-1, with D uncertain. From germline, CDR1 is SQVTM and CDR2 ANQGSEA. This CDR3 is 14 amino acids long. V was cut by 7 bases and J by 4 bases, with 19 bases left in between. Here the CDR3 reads CSARDTDETTEAFF. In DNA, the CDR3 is TGCAGCGCCAGAGATACGGATGAAACCACTGAAGCTTTCTTT.

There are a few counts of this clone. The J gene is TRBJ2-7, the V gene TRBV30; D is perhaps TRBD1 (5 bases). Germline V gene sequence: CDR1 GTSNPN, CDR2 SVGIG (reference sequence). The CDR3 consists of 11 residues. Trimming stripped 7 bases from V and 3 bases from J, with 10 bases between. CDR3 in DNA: TGTGCCTCAACTGACAGCTACGAGCAGTACTTC. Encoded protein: CASTDSYEQYF.

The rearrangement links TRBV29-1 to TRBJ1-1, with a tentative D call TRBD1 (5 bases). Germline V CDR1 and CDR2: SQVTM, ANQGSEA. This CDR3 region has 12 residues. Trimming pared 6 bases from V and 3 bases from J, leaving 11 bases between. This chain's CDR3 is CSVGEQDTEAFF. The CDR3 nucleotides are TGCAGCGTGGGGGAGCAGGACACTGAAGCTTTCTTT.

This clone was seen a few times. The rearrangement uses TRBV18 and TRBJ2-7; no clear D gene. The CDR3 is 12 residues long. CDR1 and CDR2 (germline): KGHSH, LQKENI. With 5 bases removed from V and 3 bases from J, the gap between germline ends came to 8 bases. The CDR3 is CASSTQIYEQYF. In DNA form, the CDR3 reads TGTGCCAGCTCAACACAGATCTACGAGCAGTACTTC.

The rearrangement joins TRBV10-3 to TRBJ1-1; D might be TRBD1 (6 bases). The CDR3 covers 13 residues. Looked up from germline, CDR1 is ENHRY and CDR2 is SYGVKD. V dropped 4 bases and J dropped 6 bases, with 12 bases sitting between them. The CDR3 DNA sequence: TGTGCCATCAGTGGCACAGGGATGGCTGAAGCTTTCTTT. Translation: CAISGTGMAEAFF.

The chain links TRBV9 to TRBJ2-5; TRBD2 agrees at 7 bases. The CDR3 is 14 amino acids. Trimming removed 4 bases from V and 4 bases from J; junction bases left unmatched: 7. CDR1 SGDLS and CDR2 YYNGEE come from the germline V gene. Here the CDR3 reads CASSTTSSRETQYF. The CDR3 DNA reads TGTGCCAGCAGCACGACTAGCAGCAGAGAGACCCAGTACTTC.

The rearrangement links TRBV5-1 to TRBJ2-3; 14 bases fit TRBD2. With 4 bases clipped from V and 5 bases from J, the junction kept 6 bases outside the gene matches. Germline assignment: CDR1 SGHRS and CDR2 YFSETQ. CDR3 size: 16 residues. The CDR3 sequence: CASSPTSGGAGDTQYF. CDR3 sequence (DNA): TGCGCCAGCAGCCCGACTAGCGGGGGGGCAGGAGATACGCAGTATTTT.

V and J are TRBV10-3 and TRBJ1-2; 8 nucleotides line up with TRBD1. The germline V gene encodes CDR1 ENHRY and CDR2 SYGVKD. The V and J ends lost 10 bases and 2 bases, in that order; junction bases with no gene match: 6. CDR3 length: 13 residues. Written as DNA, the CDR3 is TGTGCCAGTGGACAGGGACGGAACTATGGCTACACCTTC. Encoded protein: CASGQGRNYGYTF.

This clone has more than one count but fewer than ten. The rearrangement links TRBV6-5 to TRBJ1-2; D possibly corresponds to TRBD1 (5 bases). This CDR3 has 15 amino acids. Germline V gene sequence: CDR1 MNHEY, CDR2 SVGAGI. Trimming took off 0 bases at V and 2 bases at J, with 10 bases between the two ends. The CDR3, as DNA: TGTGCCAGCAGTTACTCGCAGCCAGGGAACTATGGCTACACCTTC. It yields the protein CASSYSQPGNYGYTF.

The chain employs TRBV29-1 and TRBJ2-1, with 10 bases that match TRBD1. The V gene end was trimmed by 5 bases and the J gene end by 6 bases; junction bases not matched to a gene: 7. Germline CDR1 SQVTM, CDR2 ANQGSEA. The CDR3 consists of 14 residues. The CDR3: CSVLRDRGPNEQFF. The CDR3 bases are TGCAGCGTTTTACGGGACAGGGGTCCCAATGAGCAGTTCTTC.

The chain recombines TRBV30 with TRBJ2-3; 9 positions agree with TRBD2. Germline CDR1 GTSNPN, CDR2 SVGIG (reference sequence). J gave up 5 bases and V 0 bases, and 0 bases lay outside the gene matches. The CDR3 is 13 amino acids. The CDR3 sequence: CAWSVAGGDTQYF. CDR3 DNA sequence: TGTGCCTGGAGTGTAGCGGGGGGAGATACGCAGTATTTT.

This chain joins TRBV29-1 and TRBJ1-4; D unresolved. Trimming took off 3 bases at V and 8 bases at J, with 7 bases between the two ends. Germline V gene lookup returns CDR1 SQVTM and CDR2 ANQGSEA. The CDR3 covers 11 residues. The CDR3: CSVERVEKLFF. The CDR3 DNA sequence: TGCAGCGTTGAGCGGGTAGAAAAACTGTTTTTT.

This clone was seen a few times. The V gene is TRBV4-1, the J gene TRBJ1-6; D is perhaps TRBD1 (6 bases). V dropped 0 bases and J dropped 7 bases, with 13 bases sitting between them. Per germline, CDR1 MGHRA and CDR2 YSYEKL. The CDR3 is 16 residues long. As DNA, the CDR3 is TGCGCCAGCAGCCAAGATTGGTACAGGGAGAATTCACCCCTCCACTTT. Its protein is CASSQDWYRENSPLHF.

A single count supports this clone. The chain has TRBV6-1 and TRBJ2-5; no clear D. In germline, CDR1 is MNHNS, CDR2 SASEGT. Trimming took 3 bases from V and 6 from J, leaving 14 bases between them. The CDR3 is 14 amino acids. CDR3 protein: CASSELGEGQTQYF. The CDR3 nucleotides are TGTGCCAGCAGTGAGCTCGGAGAAGGACAGACCCAGTACTTC.

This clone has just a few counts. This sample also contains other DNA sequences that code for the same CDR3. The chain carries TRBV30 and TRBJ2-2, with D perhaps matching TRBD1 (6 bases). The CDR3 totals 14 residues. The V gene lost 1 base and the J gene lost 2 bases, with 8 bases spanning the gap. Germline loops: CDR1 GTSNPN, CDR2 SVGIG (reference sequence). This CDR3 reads CAWSGTANTGELFF. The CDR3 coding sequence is TGTGCCTGGAGTGGGACAGCAAACACCGGGGAGCTGTTTTTT.

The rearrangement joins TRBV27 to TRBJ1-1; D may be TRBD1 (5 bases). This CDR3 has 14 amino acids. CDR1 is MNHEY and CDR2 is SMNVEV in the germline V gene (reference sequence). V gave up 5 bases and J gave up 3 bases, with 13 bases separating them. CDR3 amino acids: CASSGYLGDTEAFF. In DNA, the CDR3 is TGTGCCAGCAGTGGTTACCTAGGGGACACTGAAGCTTTCTTT.

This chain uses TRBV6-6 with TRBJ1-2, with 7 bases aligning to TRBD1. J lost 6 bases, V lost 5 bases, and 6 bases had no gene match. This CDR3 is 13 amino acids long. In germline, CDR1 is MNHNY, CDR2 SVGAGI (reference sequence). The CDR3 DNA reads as TGTGCCAGCAGTCGACAGGGCGCTGATGGCTACACCTTC. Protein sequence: CASSRQGADGYTF.

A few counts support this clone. CDR3 coding DNA: TGTGCCAGCAGCCAAAGTTACAGGGCAGTAGATGAAAAACTGTTTTTT. Encoded protein: CASSQSYRAVDEKLFF. This rearrangement joins TRBV5-5 to TRBJ1-4; maybe TRBD1 (6 bases). The V end was cut by 4 bases, the J end by 6 bases, with 19 bases between. The CDR3 covers 16 residues. Germline V CDR1 and CDR2: SGHKS, YYEKEE (reference sequence).

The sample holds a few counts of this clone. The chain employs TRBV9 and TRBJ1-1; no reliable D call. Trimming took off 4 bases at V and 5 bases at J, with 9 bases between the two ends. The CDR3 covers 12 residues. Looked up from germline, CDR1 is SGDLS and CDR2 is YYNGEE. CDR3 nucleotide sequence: TGTGCCAGCAGCCCTCTATGGACTGAAGCTTTCTTT. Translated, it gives CASSPLWTEAFF.

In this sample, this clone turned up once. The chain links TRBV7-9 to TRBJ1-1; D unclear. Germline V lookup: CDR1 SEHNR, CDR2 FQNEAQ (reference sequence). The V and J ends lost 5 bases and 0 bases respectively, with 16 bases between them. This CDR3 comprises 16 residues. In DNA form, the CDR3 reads TGTGCCAGCAGCCCCAATTTAGGAGCCATGAACACTGAAGCTTTCTTT. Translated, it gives CASSPNLGAMNTEAFF.

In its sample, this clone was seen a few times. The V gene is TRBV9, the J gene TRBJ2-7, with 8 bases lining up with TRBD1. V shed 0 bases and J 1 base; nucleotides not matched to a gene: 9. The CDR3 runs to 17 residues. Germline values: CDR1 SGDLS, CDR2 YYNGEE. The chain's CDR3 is CASSVGFTGTGSYEQYF. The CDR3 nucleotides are TGTGCCAGCAGCGTAGGATTTACCGGGACAGGATCCTACGAGCAGTACTTC. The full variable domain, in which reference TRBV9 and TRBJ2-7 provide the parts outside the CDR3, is DSGVTQTPKHLITATGQRVTLRCSPRSGDLSVYWYQQSLDQGLQFLIQYYNGEERAKGNILERFSAQQFPDLHSELNLSSLELGDSALYFCASSVGFTGTGSYEQYFGPGTRLTVT.

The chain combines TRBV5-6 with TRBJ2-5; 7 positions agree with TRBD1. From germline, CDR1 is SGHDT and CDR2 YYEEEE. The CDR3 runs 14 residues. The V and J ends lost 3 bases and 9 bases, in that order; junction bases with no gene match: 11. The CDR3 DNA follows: TGTGCCAGCAGCTACACGGGACAGCAATCGGCCCAGTACTTC. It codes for CASSYTGQQSAQYF. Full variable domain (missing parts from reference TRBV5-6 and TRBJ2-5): DAGVTQSPTHLIKTRGQQVTLRCSPKSGHDTVSWYQQALGQGPQFIFQYYEEEERQRGNFPDRFSGHQFPNYSSELNVNALLLGDSALYLCASSYTGQQSAQYFGPGTRLLVL.

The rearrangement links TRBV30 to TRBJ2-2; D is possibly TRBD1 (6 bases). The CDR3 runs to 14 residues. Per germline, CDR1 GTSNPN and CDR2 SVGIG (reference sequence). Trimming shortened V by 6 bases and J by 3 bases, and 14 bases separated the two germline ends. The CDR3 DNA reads TGTGCCTGTATTGACAGGACCTACACCGGGGAGCTGTTTTTT. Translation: CACIDRTYTGELFF.

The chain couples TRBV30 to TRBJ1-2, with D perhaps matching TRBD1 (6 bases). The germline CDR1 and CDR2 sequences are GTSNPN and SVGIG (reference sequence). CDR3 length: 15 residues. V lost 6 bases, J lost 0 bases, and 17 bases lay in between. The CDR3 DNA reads TGTGCCTGCAAAAGTACAGGGTATTCTAACTATGGCTACACCTTC. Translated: CACKSTGYSNYGYTF.

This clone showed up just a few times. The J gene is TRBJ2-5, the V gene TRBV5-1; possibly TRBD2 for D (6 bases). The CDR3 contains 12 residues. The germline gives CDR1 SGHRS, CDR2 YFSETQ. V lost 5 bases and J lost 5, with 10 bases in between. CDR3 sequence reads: CASRAAGETQYF. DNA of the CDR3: TGCGCCAGCAGGGCGGCGGGGGAGACCCAGTACTTC.

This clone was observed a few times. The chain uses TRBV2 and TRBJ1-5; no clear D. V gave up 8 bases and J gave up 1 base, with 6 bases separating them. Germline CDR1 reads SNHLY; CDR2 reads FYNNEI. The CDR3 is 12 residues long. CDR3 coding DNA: TGTGCCAGCGGCAGGAGCAATCAGCCCCAGCATTTT. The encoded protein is CASGRSNQPQHF.

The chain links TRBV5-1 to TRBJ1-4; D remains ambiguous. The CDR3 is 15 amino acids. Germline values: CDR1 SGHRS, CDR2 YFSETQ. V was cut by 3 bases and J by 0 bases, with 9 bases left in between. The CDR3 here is CASSSADATNEKLFF. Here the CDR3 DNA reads TGCGCCAGCAGCTCGGCAGATGCAACTAATGAAAAACTGTTTTTT.

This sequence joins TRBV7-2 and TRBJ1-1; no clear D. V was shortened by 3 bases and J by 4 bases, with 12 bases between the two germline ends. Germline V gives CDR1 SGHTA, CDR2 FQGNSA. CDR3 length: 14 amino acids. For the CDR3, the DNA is TGTGCCAGCAGCTTCTCCCATGGTAGCACTGAAGCTTTCTTT. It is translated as CASSFSHGSTEAFF.

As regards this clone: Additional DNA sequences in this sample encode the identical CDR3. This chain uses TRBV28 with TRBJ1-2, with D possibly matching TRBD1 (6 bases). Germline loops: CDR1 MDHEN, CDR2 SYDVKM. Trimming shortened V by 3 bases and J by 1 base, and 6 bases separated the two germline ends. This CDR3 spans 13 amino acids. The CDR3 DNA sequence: TGTGCCAGCAGTTTGGACAGTAACTATGGCTACACCTTC. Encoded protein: CASSLDSNYGYTF.

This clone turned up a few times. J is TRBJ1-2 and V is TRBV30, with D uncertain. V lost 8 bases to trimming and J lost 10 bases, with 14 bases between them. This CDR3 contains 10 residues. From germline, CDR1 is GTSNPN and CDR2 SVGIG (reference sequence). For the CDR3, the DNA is TGTGCCGAGGGAGACGGCGACTACACCTTC. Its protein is CAEGDGDYTF.